This is a list of T cell receptor beta chains from one sample in a study of T cells after posttransplantation cyclophosphamide. Assay: immunoSEQ multiplex PCR; the TCRdb copy retains only in-frame clones and omits some. Observed in the sample are around 34,000 clones, none of them singletons. Specimen: PBMCs. All receptors derive from a man aged 45-65 years in good health, CMV-negative, and a related stem cell transplant donor. The CDR3 runs from the conserved cysteine through the conserved F or W. D genes are given only for firm matches. Only part of the rows carry a size: once, few, many, or a class if the clone is expanded.

TRBJ2-6,14,many,TRBV5-1,.,TGCGCCAGCAGCCAACCGGTTGGGGCCAACGTCCTGACTTTC,CASSQPVGANVLTF
TRBJ2-1,15,many,TRBV7-2,.,TGTGCCAGCAGCTTAGGGGGAGCAACCCGAAATGAGCAGTTCTTC,CASSLGGATRNEQFF
TRBJ1-1,14,many,TRBV5-5,.,TGTGCCAGCAGTAATTTCTACTCGACAGTCGAAGCTTTCTTT,CASSNFYSTVEAFF
TRBJ1-1,12,.,TRBV6-6,.,TGTGCCAGCTGTCCAGGGAACACTGAAGCTTTCTTT,CASCPGNTEAFF
TRBJ1-1,16,many,TRBV7-9,.,TGTGCCAGCAGCATCAGTTTCAGTCACCCCAACACTGAAGCTTTCTTT,CASSISFSHPNTEAFF
TRBJ1-6,13,few,TRBV25-1,TRBD1,TGTGCCAGCAGGGGACAGCCTAATTCACCCCTCCACTTT,CASRGQPNSPLHF
TRBJ2-7,14,.,TRBV9,.,TGTGCCAGCAGCGTAAGCGGTGGGCAGTACGAGCAGTACTTC,CASSVSGGQYEQYF
TRBJ1-2,13,few,TRBV27,.,TGTGCCAGCCTCCCGAGGACAACAATGGGCTACACCTTC,CASLPRTTMGYTF
TRBJ1-2,14,many,TRBV18,TRBD1,TGTGCCAGCTCACCCCCGGGACAGGGGTATGGCTACACCTTC,CASSPPGQGYGYTF
TRBJ2-1,14,many,TRBV29-1,TRBD1,TGCAGCCTGCGGGGGACAGGGGGCCACAATGAGCAGTTCTTC,CSLRGTGGHNEQFF
TRBJ2-2,15,few,TRBV28,TRBD1,TGTGCCAGCACCAGGCCGGGACAGGGAATCGAGGAGCTGTTTTTT,CASTRPGQGIEELFF
TRBJ1-1,15,many,TRBV11-1,TRBD1,TGTGCCAGCAGCTCCCCCGACAGGGTTTTTACTGAAGCTTTCTTT,CASSSPDRVFTEAFF
TRBJ2-7,16,few,TRBV15,TRBD1,TGTGCCACCAGCAGAGAGGGGACAGGGGGCTCCTACGAGCAGTACTTC,CATSREGTGGSYEQYF
TRBJ2-3,13,many,TRBV15,.,TGTGCCACCAGCAGTATCAGCACAGATACGCAGTATTTT,CATSSISTDTQYF
TRBJ2-1,14,many,TRBV14,.,TGTGCCAGCAGCCCTCATACAGGGTACAATGAGCAGTTCTTC,CASSPHTGYNEQFF
TRBJ1-2,14,many,TRBV7-8,.,TGTGCCAGCAGCCTTTCGACAGCAAACTATGGCTACACCTTC,CASSLSTANYGYTF
TRBJ1-2,14,many,TRBV15,.,TGTGCCACCAGCAGTGGACACCCCCCGGGCGGCTACACCTTC,CATSSGHPPGGYTF
TRBJ1-1,16,many,TRBV6-6,.,TGTGCCAGCAGTTACTCGACTCAGGGGACAACCACTGAAGCTTTCTTT,CASSYSTQGTTTEAFF
TRBJ1-1,13,many,TRBV19,TRBD1,TGTGCCACCCACGGACAGGGGAACGCTGAAGCTTTCTTT,CATHGQGNAEAFF
TRBJ1-1,15,many,TRBV6-5,TRBD1,TGTGCCAGCAGTCCCACAGGGGGCTGGAACACTGAAGCTTTCTTT,CASSPTGGWNTEAFF
TRBJ2-1,15,many,TRBV4-1,TRBD1,TGCGCCAGCAGCCTTAGGGGACAGGGATACAATGAGCAGTTCTTC,CASSLRGQGYNEQFF
TRBJ1-2,13,many,TRBV5-1,TRBD1,TGCGCCAGCAGCTTGCAGGGGGCGAAGGGCTACACCTTC,CASSLQGAKGYTF
TRBJ2-3,13,many,TRBV7-2,.,TGTGCCAGCAGCTTAGGAGTAACAGATACGCAGTATTTT,CASSLGVTDTQYF
TRBJ1-2,12,many,TRBV7-2,.,TGTGCCAGCAGCCGAGATTCGTATGGCTACACCTTC,CASSRDSYGYTF
TRBJ2-3,16,many,TRBV5-1,TRBD1,TGCGCCAGCAGCTTGGAAGTTGGGACAGGGACACATACGCAGTATTTT,CASSLEVGTGTHTQYF
TRBJ2-1,17,many,TRBV11-3,.,TGTGCCAGCAGTCCCGCAGGAACAGGGCGATCCTACAATGAGCAGTTCTTC,CASSPAGTGRSYNEQFF
TRBJ2-1,14,many,TRBV9,.,TGTGCCAGCAGCGACAGGGTCCGGCAAAATGAGCAGTTCTTC,CASSDRVRQNEQFF
TRBJ1-5,14,few,TRBV9,.,TGTGCCAGCAGCGTTGACGGGGACAATCAGCCCCAGCATTTT,CASSVDGDNQPQHF
TRBJ1-1,13,many,TRBV19,.,TGTGCCAGTAAGGGCAGGGGAACCACTGAAGCTTTCTTT,CASKGRGTTEAFF
TRBJ2-3,14,many,TRBV6-5,.,TGTGCCAGCAGTTACTCGAAGGCCGGGGATACGCAGTATTTT,CASSYSKAGDTQYF
TRBJ1-2,18,many,TRBV6-4,TRBD1,TGTGCCAGCAGTGAAATTTTCCGGACAGGGAAACCCCACTATGGCTACACCTTC,CASSEIFRTGKPHYGYTF
TRBJ1-5,15,many,TRBV2,.,TGTGCCAGCAGTACGGAGCGGACTGGCAATCAGCCCCAGCATTTT,CASSTERTGNQPQHF
TRBJ1-5,15,many,TRBV9,TRBD1,TGTGCCAGCAGCGTAGGGCAGGGGGCAGCGCAGCCCCAGCATTTT,CASSVGQGAAQPQHF
TRBJ1-6,14,many,TRBV6-5,TRBD1,TGTGCCAGCAGGGGACAGGGGAATAATTCACCCCTCCACTTT,CASRGQGNNSPLHF